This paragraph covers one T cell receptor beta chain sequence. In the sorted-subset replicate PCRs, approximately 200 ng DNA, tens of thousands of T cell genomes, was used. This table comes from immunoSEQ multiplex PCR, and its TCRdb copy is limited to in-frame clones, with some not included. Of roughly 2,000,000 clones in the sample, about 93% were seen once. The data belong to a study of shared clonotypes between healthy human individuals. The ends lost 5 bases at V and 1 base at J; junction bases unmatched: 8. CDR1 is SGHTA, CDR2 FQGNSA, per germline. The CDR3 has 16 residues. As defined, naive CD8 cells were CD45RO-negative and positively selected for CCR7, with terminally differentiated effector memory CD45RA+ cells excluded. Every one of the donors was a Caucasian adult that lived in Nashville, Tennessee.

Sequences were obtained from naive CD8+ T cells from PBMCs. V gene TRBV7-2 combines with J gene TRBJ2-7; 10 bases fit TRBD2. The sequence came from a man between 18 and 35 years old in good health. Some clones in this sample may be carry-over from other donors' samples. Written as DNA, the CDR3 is TGTGCCAGCAGCCTACTAGCGGGATCCCCGTCCTACGAGCAGTACTTC. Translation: CASSLLAGSPSYEQYF.